These 31 T cell receptor beta chains were sequenced from one sample in a study of cytomegalovirus exposure and HLA in healthy donors. The PCR made use of 60 Vbeta and 13 Jbeta primers. This table comes from immunoSEQ multiplex PCR, and its TCRdb copy is limited to in-frame clones, with some not included. There are some 150,000 clones in the sample; around 74% occur only once, and roughly 4.5% lies in the top ten. What was sequenced was PBMCs. These receptor sequences come from a man in his late teens or twenties in good health and CMV-seropositive.

The chain has TRBV5-1 and TRBJ1-2, with 7 positions matching TRBD1. J was trimmed by 4 bases and V by 4 bases; bases with no gene match: 13. CDR1 and CDR2 from the germline V gene are SGHRS and YFSETQ. CDR3 length equals 16 residues. As DNA, the CDR3 is TGCGCCAGCAGCGTAAAAACAGGGGTGGATGGCTATGGCTACACCTTC. Residues: CASSVKTGVDGYGYTF.

The V gene is TRBV4-3, the J gene TRBJ1-2, with no clear D. The CDR3 is 13 residues long. Germline V CDR1 and CDR2: LGHNA, YSLEER. Between the trimmed V and J ends, which lost 0 bases and 3 bases, there was a span of 5 bases. The CDR3 DNA sequence: TGCGCCAGCAGCCAAGATGAGGACTATGGCTACACCTTC. Encoded protein: CASSQDEDYGYTF.

This rearrangement joins TRBV7-8 to TRBJ2-5; 7 nucleotides line up with TRBD2. Germline lookup yields CDR1 SGHVS and CDR2 FQNEAQ. After removal of 5 bases from V and 5 bases from J, the junction contained 8 bases not matched to a gene. This CDR3 region has 14 residues. The CDR3 loop reads CASSRGLGGETQYF. The CDR3 DNA reads TGTGCCAGCAGCCGAGGACTAGGCGGTGAGACCCAGTACTTC.

The chain carries TRBV15 and TRBJ2-5; the match to TRBD1 covers 8 bases. Germline V gene lookup returns CDR1 LNHNV and CDR2 YYDKDF (reference sequence). V shed 0 bases, J shed 8 bases, and the junction held 2 bases outside the gene matches. The length of the CDR3 is 13 residues. The CDR3: CATSRDQGATQYF. Written as DNA, the CDR3 is TGTGCCACCAGCAGAGATCAGGGGGCAACCCAGTACTTC. Full variable domain (remainder filled in from reference TRBV15 and TRBJ2-5): DAMVIQNPRYQVTQFGKPVTLSCSQTLNHNVMYWYQQKSSQAPKLLFHYYDKDFNNEADTPDNFQSRRPNTSFCFLDIRSPGLGDTAMYLCATSRDQGATQYFGPGTRLLVL.

This clone was seen more than once but under ten times. The rearrangement links TRBV15 to TRBJ2-1, with no clear D. CDR1 and CDR2 from the germline V gene are LNHNV and YYDKDF (reference sequence). This CDR3 has 12 residues. Trimming removed 0 bases from V and 6 bases from J, with 3 bases in between. The DNA for the CDR3 is TGTGCCACCAGCAGAGATCGCAATGAGCAGTTCTTC. This codes for CATSRDRNEQFF.

This chain joins TRBV2 and TRBJ1-5, with no clear D. Germline values: CDR1 SNHLY, CDR2 FYNNEI. Trimming stripped 8 bases from V and 1 base from J, with 6 bases between. CDR3 size: 12 residues. The CDR3 bases are TGTGCCAGCCATCAGAGCAATCAGCCCCAGCATTTT. This sequence encodes CASHQSNQPQHF.

The chain uses TRBV5-1 and TRBJ2-5; TRBD2 matches at 12 bases. V shed 0 bases, J shed 2 bases, and the junction held 5 bases outside the gene matches. Germline-derived CDR1 and CDR2 are SGHRS and YFSETQ. The CDR3 runs 17 residues. As DNA, the CDR3 is TGCGCCAGCAGCTTGGGACTAGCGGGGGCCCATCAAGAGACCCAGTACTTC. Its protein is CASSLGLAGAHQETQYF.

This clone was counted a few times. V is TRBV10-2 and J is TRBJ2-7, with TRBD2 matching over 8 bases. J lost 4 bases, V lost 5 bases, and 7 bases had no gene match. This CDR3 has 14 amino acids. Per germline, CDR1 WSHSY and CDR2 SAAADI. The CDR3 region is CASSKRTSSYEQYF. The CDR3, as DNA: TGCGCCAGCAGTAAAAGGACTAGCTCATACGAGCAGTACTTC.

The CDR3 DNA follows: TGTGCCAGCAGGTCTCTGGACAAGAACTATGGCTACACCTTC. Protein: CASRSLDKNYGYTF. The V and J genes are TRBV27 and TRBJ1-2; the D gene is possibly TRBD1 (5 bases). CDR1 is MNHEY and CDR2 is SMNVEV in the germline V gene (reference sequence). Trimming removed 6 bases from V and 2 bases from J, with 13 bases in between. The CDR3 spans 14 residues.

The V gene is TRBV4-2, the J gene TRBJ2-5, with TRBD1 as a possible D gene (5 bases). Matching the DNA end better, TRBJ2-7 makes the J call doubtful. Germline assignment: CDR1 LGHNA and CDR2 YNFKEQ. The length of the CDR3 is 13 residues. CDR3 sequence (DNA): TGTGCCAGCAGCCATCGAGACAGCTACGAGCAGTACTTC. The encoded protein is CASSHRDSYEQYF.

The V gene is TRBV5-4, the J gene TRBJ2-1; D may be TRBD2 (5 bases). The CDR3 consists of 14 residues. Germline V gives CDR1 SGHNT, CDR2 YYREEE (reference sequence). V was cut by 2 bases and J by 2 bases, with 8 bases left in between. The CDR3: CASSFELAYNEQFF. CDR3 nucleotide sequence: TGTGCCAGCAGCTTTGAACTAGCCTACAATGAGCAGTTCTTC.

The count of this clone is one. This rearrangement joins TRBV10-2 to TRBJ2-1; TRBD1 might be the D (5 bases). Germline V gene data show CDR1 as WSHSY and CDR2 as SAAADI. V was pared by 3 bases and J by 3 bases, with 6 bases between. The CDR3 contains 13 residues. The CDR3 loop is CASSDTGYNEQFF. The DNA of the CDR3 is TGCGCCAGCAGTGATACAGGCTACAATGAGCAGTTCTTC.

The chain uses TRBV14 and TRBJ2-7; no clear D. Germline-derived CDR1 and CDR2 are SGHDN and FVKESK. With 3 bases removed from V and 5 bases from J, the gap between germline ends came to 8 bases. The CDR3 loop spans 12 amino acids. In nucleotides, the CDR3 is TGTGCCAGCAGCCAGCACTACAACGAGCAGTACTTC. Its protein product is CASSQHYNEQYF. The full variable domain, its missing parts supplied by reference TRBV14 and TRBJ2-7, is EAGVTQFPSHSVIEKGQTVTLRCDPISGHDNLYWYRRVMGKEIKFLLHFVKESKQDESGMPNNRFLAERTGGTYSTLKVQPAELEDSGVYFCASSQHYNEQYFGPGTRLTVT.

The chain joins TRBV5-4 to TRBJ1-2, with D perhaps matching TRBD1 (6 bases). The germline CDR1 and CDR2 sequences are SGHNT and YYREEE (reference sequence). The length of the CDR3 is 15 residues. Trimming removed 3 bases from V and 7 bases from J, with 19 bases in between. As DNA, the CDR3 is TGTGCCAGCAGCTCCCTTATGCGGGGGGCGGGTGGCTACACCTTC. Its protein product is CASSSLMRGAGGYTF.

The chain employs TRBV11-1 and TRBJ2-4; 7 nucleotides line up with TRBD1. This CDR3 is built from 14 residues. Trimming at V came to 2 bases and at J to 3 bases, leaving 1 base not matched to a gene. Germline V gives CDR1 SGHAT, CDR2 FQDESV (reference sequence). CDR3: CASSLRDSKNIQYF. CDR3 DNA: TGTGCCAGCAGCTTAAGGGACAGCAAAAACATTCAGTACTTC.

The chain is built from TRBV5-5 and TRBJ2-3, with a possible D match to TRBD2 (6 bases). Trimming took off 4 bases at V and 4 bases at J, with 19 bases between the two ends. CDR3 length equals 16 residues. The V gene's germline CDR1 is SGHKS and CDR2 YYEKEE (reference sequence). This CDR3 reads CASSNPRLEGADTQYF. The CDR3 bases are TGTGCCAGCAGCAACCCCCGACTAGAAGGGGCAGATACGCAGTATTTT.

This clone was observed a single time. This rearrangement joins TRBV7-8 to TRBJ1-1; 11 bases agree with TRBD1. The CDR3 totals 16 residues. With V trimmed by 1 base and J by 1 base, 2 bases remained unmatched. CDR1 is SGHVS and CDR2 is FQNEAQ in the germline V gene. The CDR3 sequence is CASSLDGTGGNTEAFF. The CDR3, as DNA: TGTGCCAGCAGCTTAGACGGGACAGGGGGGAACACTGAAGCTTTCTTT.

V and J are TRBV28 and TRBJ1-2; D not resolved. This CDR3 region has 13 residues. Deletions cut 5 bases from V and 3 bases from J, with 10 bases between. CDR1 is MDHEN, CDR2 SYDVKM, per germline. CDR3 sequence reads: CASSIIQDYGYTF. The CDR3 DNA follows: TGTGCCAGCAGTATCATTCAGGACTATGGCTACACCTTC.

In its sample, this clone was seen once. The chain is built from TRBV10-3 and TRBJ1-2, with D tentatively TRBD1 (5 bases). V was cut by 6 bases and J by 4 bases, with 15 bases left in between. Germline lookup yields CDR1 ENHRY and CDR2 SYGVKD. The CDR3 extends over 14 amino acids. In nucleotides, the CDR3 is TGTGCCATCAGGACGGGGGAACAGTTCTATGGCTACACCTTC. Encoded protein: CAIRTGEQFYGYTF.

This chain joins TRBV5-6 and TRBJ2-1, with D perhaps TRBD1 (6 bases). Trimming pared 0 bases from V and 4 bases from J, leaving 8 bases between. The CDR3 loop spans 14 amino acids. Germline CDR1 is SGHDT and CDR2 is YYEEEE. CDR3 residues: CASSLGQAYNEQFF. As DNA, the CDR3 is TGTGCCAGCAGCTTGGGACAGGCATACAATGAGCAGTTCTTC.

The rearrangement uses TRBV2 and TRBJ2-1; 10 bases are shared with TRBD1. Trimming took 9 bases from V and 7 from J; bases not matched to a gene: 9. The CDR3 contains 14 residues. The germline V gene has CDR1 SNHLY and CDR2 FYNNEI. The CDR3 loop reads CASFRDRGRNEQFF. The CDR3 DNA reads as TGTGCCAGTTTCCGGGACAGGGGACGAAATGAGCAGTTCTTC. Full variable domain (missing parts from reference TRBV2 and TRBJ2-1): EPEVTQTPSHQVTQMGQEVILRCVPISNHLYFYWYRQILGQKVEFLVSFYNNEISEKSEIFDDQFSVERPDGSNFTLKIRSTKLEDSAMYFCASFRDRGRNEQFFGPGTRLTVL.

The CDR3 loop reads CASSPRTGLDEQFF. CDR3 nucleotide sequence: TGTGCCAGCAGCCCCCGGACAGGTTTGGATGAGCAGTTCTTC. J is TRBJ2-1 and V is TRBV7-2; 7 bases match TRBD1. The CDR3 runs to 14 residues. V dropped 5 bases and J dropped 8; count of bases not matched to a gene: 9. Per the germline V gene, CDR1 is SGHTA and CDR2 is FQGNSA.

A word on this clone: At one end, the junction sequence differs from germline, possibly due to a read error. This sequence joins TRBV15 and TRBJ1-6; unclear D gene. The CDR3 sequence is 14 residues long. Germline V gene lookup returns CDR1 LNHNV and CDR2 YYDKDF (reference sequence). The CDR3 is CATSRDPTNSPLHF. The CDR3 DNA is TGTGCCACCAGCAGAGATCCCACTAATTCCCCCCTCCACTTT. The whole variable domain, remainder taken from reference TRBV15 and TRBJ1-6, is DAMVIQNPRYQVTQFGKPVTLSCSQTLNHNVMYWYQQKSSQAPKLLFHYYDKDFNNEADTPDNFQSRRPNTSFCFLDIRSPGLGDTAMYLCATSRDPTNSPLHFGNGTRLTVT.

The rearrangement joins TRBV7-9 to TRBJ2-5, with D maybe TRBD1 (5 bases). The V end was cut by 5 bases, the J end by 1 base, with 20 bases between. CDR1 and CDR2 from the germline V gene are SEHNR and FQNEAQ (reference sequence). There are 17 residues in the CDR3. This chain's CDR3 is CASSISMGRAGQETQYF. CDR3 nucleotide sequence: TGTGCCAGCAGCATCTCGATGGGCAGGGCTGGCCAAGAGACCCAGTACTTC.

The rearrangement uses TRBV5-6 and TRBJ1-3, with unresolved D. Trimming left V 4 bases short and J 4 bases short, with 18 bases between. This CDR3 comprises 16 residues. CDR1 and CDR2 from the germline V gene are SGHDT and YYEEEE. CDR3 sequence reads: CASSPVHDSPGNTIYF. The CDR3 coding sequence is TGTGCCAGCAGCCCAGTCCACGATTCTCCGGGAAACACCATATATTTT.

This chain connects TRBV27 to TRBJ1-1; possibly TRBD1 for D (5 bases). This CDR3 has 14 amino acids. The germline gives CDR1 MNHEY, CDR2 SMNVEV (reference sequence). Trimming removed 4 bases from V and 6 bases from J, with 15 bases in between. The CDR3 protein is CASSSGSPVSEAFF. The CDR3 DNA sequence: TGTGCCAGCAGTTCAGGGTCTCCGGTATCTGAAGCTTTCTTT.

The chain combines TRBV28 with TRBJ1-3, with TRBD1 as a possible D gene (5 bases). The ends were cut back, 5 bases at V and 0 bases at J, with 14 bases in the middle. The CDR3 loop spans 16 amino acids. Germline CDR1 is MDHEN and CDR2 is SYDVKM. As DNA, the CDR3 is TGTGCCAGCAGTGGGGCATCGGTAGGCTCTGGAAACACCATATATTTT. As protein: CASSGASVGSGNTIYF. The whole variable domain, filled in from reference TRBV28 and TRBJ1-3, reads DVKVTQSSRYLVKRTGEKVFLECVQDMDHENMFWYRQDPGLGLRLIYFSYDVKMKEKGDIPEGYSVSREKKERFSLILESASTNQTSMYLCASSGASVGSGNTIYFGEGSWLTVV.

The chain uses TRBV5-1 and TRBJ2-5, with 7 bases matching TRBD1. The CDR3 is 15 residues long. Germline values: CDR1 SGHRS, CDR2 YFSETQ. After removal of 1 base from V and 4 bases from J, the junction contained 7 bases not matched to a gene. The CDR3 sequence is CASSLTPGGLETQYF. CDR3 DNA sequence: TGCGCCAGCAGCTTGACTCCAGGGGGTTTAGAGACCCAGTACTTC.

J is TRBJ2-7 and V is TRBV11-2; perhaps TRBD1 as D (6 bases). The CDR3 totals 14 residues. Trimming shortened V by 1 base and J by 5 bases, and 12 bases separated the two germline ends. The germline gives CDR1 SGHAT, CDR2 FQNNGV. CDR3 in amino acids: CASSLGARGHEQYF. The CDR3 DNA follows: TGTGCCAGCAGCTTAGGCGCCAGGGGTCACGAGCAGTACTTC.

This clone has just a few counts. The DNA for the CDR3 is TGCAGCGTTGAAGGGGACAAGAGCTCCTACAATGAGCAGTTCTTC. This encodes CSVEGDKSSYNEQFF. The chain employs TRBV29-1 and TRBJ2-1; a weak D match, TRBD1 (6 bases). V dropped 1 base and J dropped 0 bases, with 10 bases sitting between them. This CDR3 region has 15 residues. Germline V gene sequence: CDR1 SQVTM, CDR2 ANQGSEA.

V is TRBV7-9 and J is TRBJ2-3; 14 bases line up with TRBD2. This CDR3 is built from 19 residues. Germline V CDR1 and CDR2: SEHNR, FQNEAQ (reference sequence). Unmatched junction bases numbered 10, after V lost 2 bases and J lost 3 bases. CDR3 bases: TGTGCCAGCAGCTTATCCGGTGGGACTAGCGGGAGAAGGACAGATACGCAGTATTTT. Amino acids: CASSLSGGTSGRRTDTQYF.